This T cell receptor (beta chain) was profiled in a study of blood T cells in healthy people across ages. Every sample gave at least 5 micrograms of total RNA when it was extracted. The use of a sample-barcoded 5' primer and a J-beta primer mix characterized a second PCR of about 7 to 12 cycles. A 12-random-nucleotide template-switch adaptor tagged each cDNA molecule. Each sample yielded at least 3 million CDR3-containing paired-end reads. TCRdb used MiXCR to reprocess the 5' RACE reads, holding one entry per CDR3 protein. This table holds over 300,000 distinct CDR3 sequences, roughly half found once. Looked up from germline, CDR1 is SGHRS and CDR2 is YFSETQ. V gave up 0 bases and J gave up 0 bases, with 13 bases separating them. The CDR3 sequence is 16 residues long.

The receptor's source is a man in his 60s in good health. This sequence joins TRBV5-1 and TRBJ2-7, with D tentatively TRBD1 (6 bases). Sequenced material: blood. CDR3 residues: CASSLEGTSISYEQYF. CDR3 nucleotide sequence: TGCGCCAGCAGCTTGGAGGGGACATCCATCTCCTACGAGCAGTACTTC.